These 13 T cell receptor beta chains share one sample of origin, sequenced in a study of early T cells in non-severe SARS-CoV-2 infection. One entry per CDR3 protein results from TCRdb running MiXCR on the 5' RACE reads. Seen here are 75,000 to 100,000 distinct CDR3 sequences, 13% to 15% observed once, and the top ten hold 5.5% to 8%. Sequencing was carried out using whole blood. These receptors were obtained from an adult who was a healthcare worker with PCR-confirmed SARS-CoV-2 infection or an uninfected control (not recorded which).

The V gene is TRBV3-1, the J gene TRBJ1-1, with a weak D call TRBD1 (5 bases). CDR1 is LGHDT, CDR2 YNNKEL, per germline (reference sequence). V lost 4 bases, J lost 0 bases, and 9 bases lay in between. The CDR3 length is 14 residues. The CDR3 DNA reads TGTGCCAGCAGCCCGGACACTTTGAACACTGAAGCTTTCTTT. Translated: CASSPDTLNTEAFF.

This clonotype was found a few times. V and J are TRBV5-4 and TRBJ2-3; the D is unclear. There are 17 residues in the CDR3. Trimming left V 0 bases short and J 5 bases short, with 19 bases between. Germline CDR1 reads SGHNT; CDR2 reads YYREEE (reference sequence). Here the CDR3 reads CASSLDRSPRNIDTQYF. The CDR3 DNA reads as TGTGCCAGCAGCTTGGATAGATCCCCCCGTAACATAGATACGCAGTATTTT.

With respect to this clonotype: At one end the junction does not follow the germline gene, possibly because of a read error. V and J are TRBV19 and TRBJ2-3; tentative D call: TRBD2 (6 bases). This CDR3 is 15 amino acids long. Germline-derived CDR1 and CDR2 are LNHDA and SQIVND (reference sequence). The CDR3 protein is CASSIRLTSTDTKYF. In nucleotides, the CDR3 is TGTGCCAGTAGTATAAGACTAACTAGCACAGATACGAAGTATTTT.

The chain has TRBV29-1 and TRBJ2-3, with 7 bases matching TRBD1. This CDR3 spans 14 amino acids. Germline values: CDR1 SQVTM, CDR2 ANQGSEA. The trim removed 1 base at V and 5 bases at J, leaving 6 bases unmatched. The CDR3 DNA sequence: TGCAGCGTTGAAGGCGGGCCAGGGGGAGATACGCAGTATTTT. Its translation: CSVEGGPGGDTQYF.

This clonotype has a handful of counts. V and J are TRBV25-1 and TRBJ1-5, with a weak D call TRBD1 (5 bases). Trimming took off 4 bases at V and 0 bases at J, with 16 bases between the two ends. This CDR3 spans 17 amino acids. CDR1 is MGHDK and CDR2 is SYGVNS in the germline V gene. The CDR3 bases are TGTGCCAGCAGTGCAAATGGGGGTCAGTTTAGCAATCAGCCCCAGCATTTT. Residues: CASSANGGQFSNQPQHF.

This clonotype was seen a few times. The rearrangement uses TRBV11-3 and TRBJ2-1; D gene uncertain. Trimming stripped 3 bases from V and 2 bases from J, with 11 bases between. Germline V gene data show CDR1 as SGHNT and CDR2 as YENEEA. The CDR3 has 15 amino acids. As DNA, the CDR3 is TGTGCCAGCAGCTTCGACGGTAGGCCCTACAATGAGCAGTTCTTC. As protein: CASSFDGRPYNEQFF. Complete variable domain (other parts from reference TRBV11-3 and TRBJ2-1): EAGVVQSPRYKIIEKKQPVAFWCNPISGHNTLYWYLQNLGQGPELLIRYENEEAVDDSQLPKDRFSAERLKGVDSTLKIQPAELGDSAVYLCASSFDGRPYNEQFFGPGTRLTVL.

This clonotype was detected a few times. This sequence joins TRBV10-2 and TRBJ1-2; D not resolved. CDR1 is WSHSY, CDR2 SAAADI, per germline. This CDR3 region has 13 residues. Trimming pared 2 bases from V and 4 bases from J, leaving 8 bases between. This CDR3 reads CASSEDPRYGYTF. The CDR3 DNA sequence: TGCGCCAGCAGTGAGGACCCCCGCTATGGCTACACCTTC.

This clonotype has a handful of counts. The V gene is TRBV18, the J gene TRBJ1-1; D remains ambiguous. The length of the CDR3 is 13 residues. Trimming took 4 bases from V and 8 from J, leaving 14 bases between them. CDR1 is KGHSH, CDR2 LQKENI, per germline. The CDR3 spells CASSRALMEEAFF. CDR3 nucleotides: TGTGCCAGCTCACGTGCGCTGATGGAGGAAGCTTTCTTT.

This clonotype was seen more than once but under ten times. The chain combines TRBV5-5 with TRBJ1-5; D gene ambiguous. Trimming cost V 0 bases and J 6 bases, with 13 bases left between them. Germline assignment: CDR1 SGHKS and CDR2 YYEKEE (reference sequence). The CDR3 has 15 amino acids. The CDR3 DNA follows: TGTGCCAGCAGCTTGGTAGGCTTGGGGAGTCAGCCCCAGCATTTT. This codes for CASSLVGLGSQPQHF.

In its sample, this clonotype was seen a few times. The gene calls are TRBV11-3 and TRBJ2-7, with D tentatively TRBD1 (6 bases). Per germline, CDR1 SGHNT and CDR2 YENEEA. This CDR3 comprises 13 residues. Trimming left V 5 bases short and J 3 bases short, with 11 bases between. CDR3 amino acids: CASSASDSYEQYF. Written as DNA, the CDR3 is TGTGCCAGCAGCGCTTCGGACAGCTACGAGCAGTACTTC.

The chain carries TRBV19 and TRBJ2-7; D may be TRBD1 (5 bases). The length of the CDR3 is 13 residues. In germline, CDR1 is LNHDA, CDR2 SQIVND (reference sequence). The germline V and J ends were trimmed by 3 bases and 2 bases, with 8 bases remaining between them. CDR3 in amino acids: CASSITQAYEQYF. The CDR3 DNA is TGTGCCAGTAGTATCACACAGGCCTACGAGCAGTACTTC.

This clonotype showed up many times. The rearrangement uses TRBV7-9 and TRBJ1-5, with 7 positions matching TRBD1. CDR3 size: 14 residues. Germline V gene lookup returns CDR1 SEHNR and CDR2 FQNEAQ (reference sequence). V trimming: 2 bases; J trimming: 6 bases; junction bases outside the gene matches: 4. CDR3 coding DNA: TGTGCCAGCAGCTTACAGGGGGGAAGTCAGCCCCAGCATTTT. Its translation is CASSLQGGSQPQHF. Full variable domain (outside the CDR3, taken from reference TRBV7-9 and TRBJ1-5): DTGVSQNPRHKITKRGQNVTFRCDPISEHNRLYWYRQTLGQGPEFLTYFQNEAQLEKSRLLSDRFSAERPKGSFSTLEIQRTEQGDSAMYLCASSLQGGSQPQHFGDGTRLSIL.

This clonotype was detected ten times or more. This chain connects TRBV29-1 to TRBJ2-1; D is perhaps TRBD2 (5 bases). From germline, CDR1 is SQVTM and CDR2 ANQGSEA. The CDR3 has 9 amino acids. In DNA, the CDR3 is TGCTCAGTGGAGGAGAGGGAGTTCTTC. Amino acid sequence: CSVEEREFF.